This T cell receptor (beta chain) was identified in a study of blood T cell repertoires in COVID-19. Study as a whole: Sources were T cells, B-cell-depleted T cells, or PBMCs; the material itself was cDNA or gDNA.

Produced via immunoSEQ multiplex PCR; TCRdb's table is partial and in-frame only. In the table there are some 150,000 clones, approximately 86% of which are singletons. The CDR3 spans 16 residues. The trim removed 2 bases at V and 5 bases at J, leaving 9 bases unmatched. Germline lookup yields CDR1 KGHSH and CDR2 LQKENI. The V call is TRBV18, the J call TRBJ1-2; TRBD1 aligns across 9 bases. The sequenced material came from peripheral blood. This TCR derives from a woman of 80 years or more in a cohort sampled during active or convalescent COVID-19. CDR3 residues: CASSPLQGASRYGYTF. The CDR3 coding sequence is TGTGCCAGCTCACCATTACAGGGGGCTAGTCGATATGGCTACACCTTC.